One TCR beta chain is described in this entry. The CDR3 consists of 14 residues. Trimming pared 8 bases from V and 13 bases from J, leaving 26 bases between. CDR1 MNHNS and CDR2 SASEGT come from the germline V gene. Splitting of each subset's genomic DNA was done evenly across several immunoSEQ plates. Ten immunoSEQ deep assay plates were used to sequence unsorted PBMC DNA. Sequenced by immunoSEQ multiplex PCR; TCRdb stores in-frame clones only, minus some. The top ten clones hold approximately 12% of a sample with hundreds of thousands of clones, roughly 79% of them seen once. The sample belongs to a study of shared clonotypes between healthy human individuals. The study enrolled healthy HIV-negative adults without recent acute infections or vaccinations as donors.

Sequenced: PBMCs. The source of this sequence is a woman aged 40 to 55 in good health. Some clones in this sample may be carry-over from other donors' samples. V gene TRBV6-1 combines with J gene TRBJ1-2; D possibly corresponds to TRBD1 (5 bases). The CDR3 nucleotides read TGTGCCAGCTCGGGAGGGGTTGGACCGTATGGAGGCACCTTC. Translating it yields CASSGGVGPYGGTF.